What follows are 9 T cell receptor beta chains derived from one specimen sequenced in a study of PD-1 blockade in classical Hodgkin lymphoma. Clones were read by immunoSEQ multiplex PCR, and TCRdb kept only the in-frame ones, dropping some. In the table there are 20,000 or so clones, over 75% of which are singletons. Described time point: cycle 4 day 1 (C4D1), after more than five weeks of nivolumab. The patients all showed relapse after autologous stem cell transplantation, while their brentuximab vedotin exposure varied. The source was peripheral blood mononuclear cells (PBMCs), collected before the fourth cycle of nivolumab. Receptors originate from a human donor with classical Hodgkin lymphoma.

The chain recombines TRBV9 with TRBJ2-7, with 9 positions matching TRBD2. The germline gives CDR1 SGDLS, CDR2 YYNGEE. The ends lost 0 bases at V and 5 bases at J; junction bases unmatched: 6. The CDR3 runs 15 residues. In DNA form, the CDR3 reads TGTGCCAGCAGCGTAGAAACTAGCGGGTCCCACGAGCAGTACTTC. Amino acid sequence: CASSVETSGSHEQYF.

The chain has TRBV21-1 and TRBJ1-5. TRBV21-1 is reported as a pseudogene. The CDR3 length is 16 residues. The CDR3: CASRGAIHWHHQPQHF. Written as DNA, the CDR3 is TGTGCCAGCAGGGGAGCAATACATTGGCATCATCAGCCCCAGCATTTT.

In its sample, this clone is medium-sized. The chain combines TRBV9 with TRBJ2-1; 7 bases align to TRBD1. The CDR3 sequence is 15 residues long. The J segment lost 4 bases and the V segment lost 0 bases, leaving 4 bases of the junction unmatched. In germline, CDR1 is SGDLS, CDR2 YYNGEE. The CDR3 coding sequence is TGTGCCAGCAGCGTAGAGGGGGCGCGGTACAATGAGCAGTTCTTC. The encoded protein is CASSVEGARYNEQFF.

This clone was counted a single time. V usage is TRBV7-2 and J usage is TRBJ1-1; perhaps TRBD1 as D (5 bases). Germline V gene lookup returns CDR1 SGHTA and CDR2 FQGNSA. The CDR3 length is 15 residues. Deletions cut 1 base from V and 1 base from J, with 10 bases between. The CDR3, as DNA: TGTGCCAGCAGCTTAGGCGGGGGAGGGAACACTGAAGCTTTCTTT. It yields the protein CASSLGGGGNTEAFF.

The chain uses TRBV4-1 and TRBJ2-7, with TRBD1 as a possible D gene (5 bases). Per the germline V gene, CDR1 is MGHRA and CDR2 is YSYEKL. This CDR3 is built from 14 residues. Trimming removed 2 bases from V and 2 bases from J, with 10 bases in between. CDR3 protein: CASSQPGKPYEQYF. The CDR3, as DNA: TGCGCCAGCAGCCAACCAGGGAAACCCTACGAGCAGTACTTC.

Worth noting for this clone: The junction and the germline gene differ at one end; a read error may be behind it. The chain combines TRBV6-1 with TRBJ2-6, with D maybe TRBD1 (5 bases). The CDR3 totals 14 residues. CDR1 MNHNS and CDR2 SASEGT come from the germline V gene. The CDR3 DNA reads as TGTGCCAGCGGTGATGGACATGGGGCCAACGTCCTGACTTTC. This translates into CASGDGHGANVLTF.

This rearrangement joins TRBV23-1 to TRBJ1-3, with D perhaps matching TRBD1 (5 bases). TRBV23-1 is reported as an ORF; its role is uncertain. V lost 3 bases and J lost 3, with 18 bases in between. The CDR3 is made up of 17 amino acids. DNA of the CDR3: TGCGCCAGCAGTCAGGTTCGGGGGACCTTGGATGGAAACACCATATATTTT. Amino acid sequence: CASSQVRGTLDGNTIYF.

The rearrangement joins TRBV4-1 to TRBJ1-2; perhaps TRBD1 as D (5 bases). Germline loops: CDR1 MGHRA, CDR2 YSYEKL. With 1 base removed from V and 6 bases from J, the gap between germline ends came to 12 bases. This CDR3 contains 14 residues. The CDR3 bases are TGCGCCAGCAGCCAAGTGGCCAGGGCCCATGGCTACACCTTC. It yields the protein CASSQVARAHGYTF.

The chain links TRBV2 to TRBJ1-4; D unresolved. There are 13 residues in the CDR3. V was clipped by 2 bases and J by 8 bases, with 9 bases between them. The V gene's germline CDR1 is SNHLY and CDR2 FYNNEI. The CDR3 sequence is CASSEIVQEKLFF. As DNA, the CDR3 is TGTGCCAGCAGTGAAATAGTCCAAGAAAAACTGTTTTTT.